This TCR beta chain was obtained from a study of T cell responses to AZD1222 COVID-19 vaccine. Study as a whole: Second-dose intervals of approximately 4 or approximately 12 weeks were pooled. Study conclusions and caveats: Mapped onto spike, vaccine-associated CD4 TCRs spanned it and were dominant at 160-218 and 743-854. Increases in Spike-specific TCR breadth and depth were seen after two AZD1222 doses.

A word on this clone: Antigen unknown.

The CDR3 has 16 residues. The V end lost 7 bases, the J end lost 4 bases, and 20 bases lay between the germline ends. CDR1 SGHTA and CDR2 FQGNSA come from the germline V gene. TCRdb's table, derived via immunoSEQ multiplex PCR, lists solely in-frame clones and lacks some. The sample holds around 150,000 clones; about 87% are singletons and the top ten take 1.9%. This sequence joins TRBV7-2 and TRBJ1-3; a weak D match, TRBD1 (5 bases). The sequence was collected from an adult in good health. The sequencing used peripheral blood, collected on day 0 of AZD1222 vaccination. The CDR3 sequence is CASTLTRGQGGNTIYF. The DNA of the CDR3 is TGTGCCAGCACTCTTACCAGAGGGCAGGGCGGAAACACCATATATTTT.